These 21 T cell receptor beta chains came from one sample sequenced in a study of blood T cell repertoires in COVID-19. Clones were read by immunoSEQ multiplex PCR, and TCRdb kept only the in-frame ones, dropping some. The sample yields tens of thousands of clones, 80% seen once. The source material was peripheral blood. The receptors were sampled from an elderly woman with acute or convalescent COVID-19.

This clone was recorded a few times. This rearrangement joins TRBV11-2 to TRBJ2-5; TRBD2 agrees at 7 bases. With V trimmed by 3 bases and J by 4 bases, 8 bases remained unmatched. Germline V lookup: CDR1 SGHAT, CDR2 FQNNGV. This CDR3 is 15 amino acids long. This CDR3 reads CASSLTAGEAETQYF. In nucleotides, the CDR3 is TGTGCCAGCAGCTTGACGGCGGGAGAAGCAGAGACCCAGTACTTC. Combining the CDR3 with reference TRBV11-2 and TRBJ2-5 gives the whole variable domain EAGVAQSPRYKIIEKRQSVAFWCNPISGHATLYWYQQILGQGPKLLIQFQNNGVVDDSQLPKDRFSAERLKGVDSTLKIQPAKLEDSAVYLCASSLTAGEAETQYFGPGTRLLVL.

This clone was seen more than once but under ten times. This chain connects TRBV29-1 to TRBJ2-7; weak D call: TRBD1 (5 bases). Germline V gene sequence: CDR1 SQVTM, CDR2 ANQGSEA. V dropped 6 bases and J dropped 5 bases, with 8 bases sitting between them. The CDR3 spans 10 residues. CDR3 sequence reads: CSVVTDEQYF. In DNA form, the CDR3 reads TGCAGCGTGGTGACAGACGAGCAGTACTTC.

This clone has a single count. The gene calls are TRBV29-1 and TRBJ1-3; no clear D. Germline CDR1 is SQVTM and CDR2 is ANQGSEA. CDR3 length: 12 residues. The V end lost 7 bases, the J end lost 0 bases, and 7 bases lay between the germline ends. CDR3 DNA sequence: TGCAGCGCGATAGACTCTGGAAACACCATATATTTT. Protein sequence: CSAIDSGNTIYF. Supplemented by reference TRBV29-1 and TRBJ1-3, the full variable domain reads SAVISQKPSRDICQRGTSLTIQCQVDSQVTMMFWYRQQPGQSLTLIATANQGSEATYESGFVIDKFPISRPNLTFSTLTVSNMSPEDSSIYLCSAIDSGNTIYFGEGSWLTVV.

V and J are TRBV11-2 and TRBJ2-5; TRBD2 matches 8 bases. The CDR3 spans 19 residues. From germline, CDR1 is SGHAT and CDR2 FQNNGV. Unmatched junction bases numbered 19, after V lost 2 bases and J lost 5 bases. The CDR3 reads CASSLLGLYGGAFSETQYF. The DNA of the CDR3 is TGTGCCAGCAGCTTATTAGGGCTTTACGGGGGGGCCTTCTCTGAGACCCAGTACTTC.

This clone was detected a few times. The chain employs TRBV3-1 (or the pseudogene TRBV3-2) and TRBJ2-2; weak D call: TRBD1 (5 bases). The V end was cut by 8 bases, the J end by 1 base, with 14 bases between. This CDR3 spans 15 amino acids. Germline V lookup: CDR1 LGHDT, CDR2 YNNKEL (reference sequence). CDR3 nucleotide sequence: TGTGCCAGCCATCAAGGAAGGGGGAACACCGGGGAGCTGTTTTTT. Protein sequence: CASHQGRGNTGELFF.

V and J are TRBV7-9 and TRBJ1-1, with 9 bases identical to TRBD1. The CDR3 is made up of 12 amino acids. The V segment lost 2 bases and the J segment 10 bases; nucleotides outside the gene matches: 2. Germline values: CDR1 SEHNR, CDR2 FQNEAQ (reference sequence). The CDR3 sequence is CASSLSDRGAFF. The CDR3 region has the DNA TGTGCCAGCAGCTTATCGGACAGGGGAGCTTTCTTT.

The rearrangement links TRBV27 to TRBJ2-4; a possible D gene is TRBD2 (6 bases). V was clipped by 3 bases and J by 6 bases, with 12 bases between them. CDR3 size: 14 residues. Per germline, CDR1 MNHEY and CDR2 SMNVEV (reference sequence). The CDR3 nucleotides read TGTGCCAGCAGTTTCCTGGGAGGTGGAAACATTCAGTACTTC. Residues: CASSFLGGGNIQYF.

The V and J genes are TRBV19 and TRBJ1-2; 11 bases are a match to TRBD1. CDR1 and CDR2 from the germline V gene are LNHDA and SQIVND (reference sequence). This CDR3 comprises 15 residues. V shed 4 bases, J shed 5 bases, and the junction held 6 bases outside the gene matches. As DNA, the CDR3 is TGTGCCAGTAGTACCTGGGACAGGGGGAGGTATGGCTACACCTTC. The encoded protein is CASSTWDRGRYGYTF.

The chain uses TRBV5-1 and TRBJ1-2; tentative D call: TRBD1 (5 bases). There are 15 residues in the CDR3. V was trimmed by 4 bases and J by 3 bases, leaving 16 bases between them. Germline values: CDR1 SGHRS, CDR2 YFSETQ. CDR3 coding DNA: TGCGCCAGCAGCCACTCAGCAGGGTTTGACTATGGCTACACCTTC. This codes for CASSHSAGFDYGYTF.

The sample holds a few counts of this clone. The chain combines TRBV9 with TRBJ2-1, with 13 positions matching TRBD2. Germline trimming cut 3 bases from V and 0 bases from J; bases unmatched to any gene: 3. This CDR3 is built from 17 residues. Germline V gene lookup returns CDR1 SGDLS and CDR2 YYNGEE. The CDR3 coding sequence is TGTGCCAGCAGCGAGGGACTAGCGGGAAGCTCCTACAATGAGCAGTTCTTC. It translates to CASSEGLAGSSYNEQFF.

This sequence joins TRBV24-1 and TRBJ2-5; D ambiguous. Trimming pared 0 bases from V and 2 bases from J, leaving 9 bases between. There are 15 residues in the CDR3. In germline, CDR1 is KGHDR, CDR2 SFDVKD. CDR3 DNA: TGTGCCACCAGTGATTTGCGCGGCATACAAGAGACCCAGTACTTC. Amino acids: CATSDLRGIQETQYF.

The sample holds one count of this clone. The chain joins TRBV10-3 to TRBJ1-1; no firm D call. CDR1 is ENHRY, CDR2 SYGVKD, per germline. Trimming pared 6 bases from V and 7 bases from J, leaving 12 bases between. This CDR3 comprises 12 residues. The CDR3 sequence: CAISASGSEAFF. The CDR3 DNA follows: TGTGCCATCAGCGCGTCCGGGAGTGAAGCTTTCTTT.

The rearrangement links TRBV6-5 to TRBJ2-1; TRBD2 agrees at 9 bases. V lost 7 bases and J lost 4; bases outside the gene matches: 5. CDR1 and CDR2 from the germline V gene are MNHEY and SVGAGI. This CDR3 comprises 14 residues. The CDR3 nucleotides are TGTGCCAGCACGGCTAGCGGGATGTACAATGAGCAGTTCTTC. It encodes CASTASGMYNEQFF.

The chain is built from TRBV7-4 and TRBJ2-7; perhaps TRBD2 as D (7 bases). The V and J ends lost 5 bases and 4 bases respectively, with 24 bases between them. The germline V gene has CDR1 SGHVT and CDR2 SQSDAQ. The CDR3 length is 17 residues. This CDR3 reads CASSPKGGGVVGYEQYF. CDR3 nucleotides: TGTGCCAGCAGCCCCAAGGGGGGGGGAGTGGTCGGGTACGAGCAGTACTTC.

This clone was counted once. The DNA of the CDR3 is TGTGCCAGCAGTTACGGAGAGAGCACCGGGGAGCTGTTTTTT. Residues: CASSYGESTGELFF. The chain combines TRBV6-5 with TRBJ2-2; D gene unclear. The germline gives CDR1 MNHEY, CDR2 SVGAGI. Trimming stripped 2 bases from V and 4 bases from J, with 8 bases between. The CDR3 loop spans 14 amino acids.

Details on this clone: Other DNA variants within this sample encode the same CDR3. The chain recombines TRBV5-1 with TRBJ2-3, with TRBD1 matching over 11 bases. The CDR3 length is 14 residues. V lost 3 bases to trimming and J lost 5 bases; unmatched junction nucleotides: 2. CDR1 SGHRS and CDR2 YFSETQ come from the germline V gene. The CDR3 sequence is CASSSGTGGDTQYF. The CDR3 nucleotides read TGCGCCAGCAGCTCCGGGACAGGGGGAGATACGCAGTATTTT.

The J gene is TRBJ1-2, the V gene TRBV9; D is unresolved. The CDR3 is made up of 16 amino acids. Trimming left V 4 bases short and J 0 bases short, with 16 bases between. Germline CDR1 and CDR2: SGDLS and YYNGEE. The CDR3, as DNA: TGTGCCAGCAGCCCTCGCCTAACCGGGGCTAACTATGGCTACACCTTC. Its translation: CASSPRLTGANYGYTF.

The CDR3 DNA is TGTGCCAGCAGTGAACCAGGTCTCTTGACTGAAGCTTTCTTT. This codes for CASSEPGLLTEAFF. The chain combines TRBV6-1 with TRBJ1-1; unclear D gene. The V end was cut by 2 bases, the J end by 5 bases, with 12 bases between. The V gene's germline CDR1 is MNHNS and CDR2 SASEGT. CDR3 size: 14 residues.

The chain couples TRBV7-3 to TRBJ2-1, with 14 bases that match TRBD2. V gave up 5 bases and J gave up 0 bases; unmatched junction bases: 9. Germline-derived CDR1 and CDR2 are SGHTA and FQGTGA. The CDR3 has 19 residues. In nucleotides, the CDR3 is TGTGCCAGCAGCCCCTTGGGACTAGCGGGGGCCCCCTCCTACAATGAGCAGTTCTTC. Amino acids: CASSPLGLAGAPSYNEQFF. Supplemented by reference TRBV7-3 and TRBJ2-1, the full variable domain reads GAGVSQTPSNKVTEKGKYVELRCDPISGHTALYWYRQSLGQGPEFLIYFQGTGAADDSGLPNDRFFAVRPEGSVSTLKIQRTERGDSAVYLCASSPLGLAGAPSYNEQFFGPGTRLTVL.

This clone was seen a handful of times. The chain recombines TRBV5-1 with TRBJ2-7; possibly TRBD1 for D (5 bases). Trimming took 3 bases from V and 1 from J, leaving 11 bases between them. Germline CDR1 reads SGHRS; CDR2 reads YFSETQ. The CDR3 totals 14 residues. This chain's CDR3 is CASSSYRSSYEQYF. The CDR3 DNA reads as TGCGCCAGCAGCTCCTACAGGTCTTCCTACGAGCAGTACTTC.

The V call is TRBV19, the J call TRBJ2-7, with 7 bases fitting TRBD1. This CDR3 spans 12 amino acids. CDR1 and CDR2 (germline): LNHDA, SQIVND (reference sequence). The V gene end was trimmed by 5 bases and the J gene end by 4 bases; junction bases not matched to a gene: 2. Here the CDR3 DNA reads TGTGCCAGTAGTGCGGACAGGTACGAGCAGTACTTC. Amino acids: CASSADRYEQYF.